This T cell receptor (beta chain) was found in a study of tumor-infiltrating lymphocytes in primary liver carcinoma. This clonotype was seen ten or more times. The CDR3 length is 13 residues. Germline lookup yields CDR1 SQVTM and CDR2 ANQGSEA. Between the trimmed V and J ends, which lost 3 bases and 7 bases, there was a span of 13 bases. Each 20-30 mg portion of unsorted bulk tissue served as the source for co-extraction of RNA and DNA. Total RNA amounting to around 450 ng was the source from which TCR beta cDNA was made with a constant-region primer. Libraries covering TCR beta were generated through three nested multiplex PCR rounds (using a slightly modified ARM-PCR). Amplification in the first two PCR rounds was performed using TRBV1-TRBV30 forward primers and a C-beta reverse primer for 10 cycles each. TCRdb re-derived calls from the multiplex PCR reads in MiXCR, one entry per CDR3 protein. The sample shows 95,000 to 150,000 distinct CDR3 sequences, 65% to 75% of them seen only once.

The sample taken for sequencing was tumor-adjacent normal liver tissue. The sequence was obtained from an older woman with primary liver carcinoma and hepatitis B virus infection. The V gene is TRBV29-1, the J gene TRBJ1-5, with D unresolved. CDR3 nucleotides: TGCAGCGTTGAGTGTGCCTCCCGCCAGCCCCAGCATTTT. Protein sequence: CSVECASRQPQHF.